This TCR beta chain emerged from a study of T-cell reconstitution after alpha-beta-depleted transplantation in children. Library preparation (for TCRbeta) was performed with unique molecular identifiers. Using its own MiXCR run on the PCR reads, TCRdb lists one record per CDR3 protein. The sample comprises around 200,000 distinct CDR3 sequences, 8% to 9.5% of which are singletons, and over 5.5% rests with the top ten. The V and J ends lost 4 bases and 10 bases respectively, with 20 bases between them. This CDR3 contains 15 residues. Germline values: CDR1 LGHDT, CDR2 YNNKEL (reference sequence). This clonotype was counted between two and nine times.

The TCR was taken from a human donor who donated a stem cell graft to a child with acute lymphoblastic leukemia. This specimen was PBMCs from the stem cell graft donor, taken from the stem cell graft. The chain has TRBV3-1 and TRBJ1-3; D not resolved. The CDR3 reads CASSRTTGPPGTIYF. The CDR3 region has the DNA TGTGCCAGCAGCCGAACTACCGGGCCCCCGGGGACCATATATTTT.